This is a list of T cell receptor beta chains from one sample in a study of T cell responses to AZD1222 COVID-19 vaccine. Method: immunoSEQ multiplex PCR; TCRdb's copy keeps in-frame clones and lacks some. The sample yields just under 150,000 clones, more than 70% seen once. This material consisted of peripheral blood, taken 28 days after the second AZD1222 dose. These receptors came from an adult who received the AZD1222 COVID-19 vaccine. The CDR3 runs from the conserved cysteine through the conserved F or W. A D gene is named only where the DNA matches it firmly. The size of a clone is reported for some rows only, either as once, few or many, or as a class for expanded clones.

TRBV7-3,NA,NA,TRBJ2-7,CASSLGPLSEQYF,TGTGCCAGCAGCTTAGGGCCATTGAGCGAGCAGTACTTC
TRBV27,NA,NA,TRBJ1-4,CASSGGAGTTNEKLFF,TGTGCCAGCAGTGGGGGGGCAGGGACAACTAATGAAAAACTGTTTTTT
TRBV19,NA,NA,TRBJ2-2,CASSIRTPGNTGELFF,TGTGCCAGTAGTATTCGCACGCCGGGGAACACCGGGGAGCTGTTTTTT
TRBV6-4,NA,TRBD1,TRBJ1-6,CASSEGQASPLHF,TGTGCCAGCAGTGAGGGACAGGCCTCACCCCTCCACTTT
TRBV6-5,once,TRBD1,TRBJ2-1,CASSYASGGAYNEQFF,TGTGCCAGCAGTTACGCCTCAGGGGGCGCCTACAATGAGCAGTTCTTC
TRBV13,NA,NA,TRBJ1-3,CASSRLSGAGGNTIYF,TGTGCCAGCAGCCGCCTATCCGGGGCCGGTGGAAACACCATATATTTT
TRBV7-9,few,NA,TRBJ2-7,CASSLEGKESKQYF,TGTGCCAGCAGCTTAGAAGGGAAGGAGTCGAAGCAGTACTTC
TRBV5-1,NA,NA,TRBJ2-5,CASSSQGRAQETQYF,TGCGCCAGCAGCTCACAGGGGAGGGCCCAAGAGACCCAGTACTTC
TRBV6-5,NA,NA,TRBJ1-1,CASSYLSRGTEAFF,TGTGCCAGCAGTTACCTCTCCCGAGGCACTGAAGCTTTCTTT
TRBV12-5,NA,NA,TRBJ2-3,CASGAVADTQYF,TGTGCTAGTGGTGCGGTAGCAGATACGCAGTATTTT
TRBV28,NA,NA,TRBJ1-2,CASSFGGLLSSGYTF,TGTGCCAGCAGTTTCGGGGGCCTCCTATCGAGCGGCTACACCTTC
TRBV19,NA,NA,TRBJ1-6,CASTPGGPWGSPLHF,TGTGCCAGTACCCCAGGAGGCCCATGGGGTTCACCCCTCCACTTT
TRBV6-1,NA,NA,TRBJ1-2,CASSDSANYGYTF,TGTGCCAGCAGTGATTCTGCTAACTATGGCTACACCTTC
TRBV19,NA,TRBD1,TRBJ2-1,CASGQGSNEQFF,TGTGCCAGTGGACAGGGGAGTAATGAGCAGTTCTTC
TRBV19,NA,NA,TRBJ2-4,CASSMDGGLAKNIQYF,TGTGCCAGTAGTATGGATGGGGGATTAGCCAAAAACATTCAGTACTTC
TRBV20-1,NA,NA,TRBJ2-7,CSAPKDYEQYF,TGCAGTGCTCCAAAAGACTACGAGCAGTACTTC
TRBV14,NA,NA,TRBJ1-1,CASSQLRMNTEAFF,TGTGCCAGCAGCCAACTACGTATGAACACTGAAGCTTTCTTT
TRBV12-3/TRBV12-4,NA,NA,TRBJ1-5,CASSLPGNQPQHF,TGTGCCAGCAGTTTACCTGGGAATCAGCCCCAGCATTTT
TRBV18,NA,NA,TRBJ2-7,CASSPFDTTYEQYF,TGTGCCAGCTCACCATTTGACACTACCTACGAGCAGTACTTC
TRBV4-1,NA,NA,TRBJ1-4,CASSPTTGAVNEKLFF,TGCGCCAGCAGCCCTACAACCGGGGCAGTCAATGAAAAACTGTTTTTT
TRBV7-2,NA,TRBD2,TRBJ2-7,CASSGLAGGSYEQYF,TGTGCCAGCAGCGGACTAGCGGGAGGATCCTACGAGCAGTACTTC
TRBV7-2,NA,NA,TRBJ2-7,CASSYPPYEQYF,TGTGCCAGCAGTTACCCCCCCTACGAGCAGTACTTC
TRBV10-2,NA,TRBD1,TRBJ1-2,CASRADRSYGYTF,TGCGCCAGCAGGGCGGACAGGAGCTATGGCTACACCTTC
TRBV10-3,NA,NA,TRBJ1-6,CAISETGPRSPLHF,TGTGCCATCAGTGAAACAGGGCCAAGGTCACCCCTCCACTTT
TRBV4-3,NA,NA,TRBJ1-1,CASSQDGRVGTEAFF,TGCGCCAGCAGCCAAGACGGACGGGTCGGCACTGAAGCTTTCTTT
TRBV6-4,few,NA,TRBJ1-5,CASSDGGAGPQHF,TGTGCCAGCAGTGACGGGGGGGCTGGGCCCCAGCATTTT
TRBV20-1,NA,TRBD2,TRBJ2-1,CSASGTSRTDEQFF,TGCAGTGCTAGTGGGACTAGCAGGACAGATGAGCAGTTCTTC
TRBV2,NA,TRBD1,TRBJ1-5,CATREDRGLGQPQHF,TGTGCCACCAGGGAGGACAGGGGGCTCGGGCAGCCCCAGCATTTT
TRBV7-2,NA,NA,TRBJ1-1,CASSSHGENTEAFF,TGTGCCAGCAGCTCTCACGGGGAGAACACTGAAGCTTTCTTT
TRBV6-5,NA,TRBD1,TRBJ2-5,CASSYRTGETQYF,TGTGCCAGCAGTTACCGGACAGGGGAGACCCAGTACTTC
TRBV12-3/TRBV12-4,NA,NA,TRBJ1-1,CASSDRTNTEAFF,TGTGCCAGCAGTGACAGGACGAACACTGAAGCTTTCTTT
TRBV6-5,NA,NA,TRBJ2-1,CASSLDRYEQFF,TGTGCCAGCAGCCTAGACCGCTATGAGCAGTTCTTC
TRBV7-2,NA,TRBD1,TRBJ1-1,CASSPRDRLMNTEAFF,TGTGCCAGCAGCCCTCGGGACAGGCTCATGAACACTGAAGCTTTCTTT
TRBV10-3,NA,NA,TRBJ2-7,CAISADVQVQYF,TGTGCCATCAGTGCCGACGTGCAGGTCCAGTACTTC
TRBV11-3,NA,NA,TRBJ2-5,CASSNGGRGTTEETQYF,TGTGCCAGCAGCAACGGGGGACGGGGCACAACGGAAGAGACCCAGTACTTC
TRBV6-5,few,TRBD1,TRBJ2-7,CASSPRDRALEQYF,TGTGCCAGCAGTCCGCGGGACAGGGCCCTCGAGCAGTACTTC
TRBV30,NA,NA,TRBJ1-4,CAWSSGTTANEKLFF,TGTGCCTGGAGTTCGGGGACAACAGCTAATGAAAAACTGTTTTTT
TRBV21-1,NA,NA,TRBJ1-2,CASSTFREILARGYGYTF,TGTGCCAGCAGCACCTTCCGGGAGATACTGGCTCGCGGCTATGGCTACACCTTC
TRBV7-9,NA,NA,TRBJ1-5,CASSLGITTPEPQHF,TGTGCCAGCAGCTTAGGAATTACCACGCCGGAGCCCCAGCATTTT
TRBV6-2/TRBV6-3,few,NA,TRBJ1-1,CASSSFTEAFF,TGTGCCAGCAGTTCTTTCACTGAAGCTTTCTTT
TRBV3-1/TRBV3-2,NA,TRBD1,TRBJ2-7,CASRKGQGRGMREQYF,TGTGCCAGCCGAAAAGGACAGGGACGAGGGATGCGCGAGCAGTACTTC
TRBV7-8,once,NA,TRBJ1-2,CASSLVYPGSNYGYTF,TGTGCCAGCAGCTTAGTCTATCCGGGCAGTAACTATGGCTACACCTTC
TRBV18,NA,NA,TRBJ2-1,CASSLLAGSYNEQFF,TGTGCCAGCTCACTCTTGGCGGGCTCCTACAATGAGCAGTTCTTC
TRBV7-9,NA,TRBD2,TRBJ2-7,CASRRAGTGEYEQYF,TGTGCCAGCAGGCGAGCGGGAACGGGCGAGTACGAGCAGTACTTC
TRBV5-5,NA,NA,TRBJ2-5,CASSLAPQYQETQYF,TGTGCCAGCAGCTTGGCCCCGCAGTACCAAGAGACCCAGTACTTC
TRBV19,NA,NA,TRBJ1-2,CASSVGRNYGYTF,TGTGCCAGTAGTGTGGGTCGGAACTATGGCTACACCTTC
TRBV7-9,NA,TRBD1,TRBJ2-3,CASRTGPSTDTQYF,TGTGCCAGCAGGACAGGGCCCAGCACAGATACGCAGTATTTT
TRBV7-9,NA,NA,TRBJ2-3,CASSLGYGGQDTQYF,TGTGCCAGCAGCTTAGGTTACGGAGGGCAAGATACGCAGTATTTT
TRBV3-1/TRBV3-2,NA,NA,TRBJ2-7,CASSQFGREQYF,TGTGCCAGCAGCCAGTTTGGGCGCGAGCAGTACTTC
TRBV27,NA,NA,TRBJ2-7,CASHRPGGTYEQYF,TGTGCCAGCCACCGACCGGGCGGCACCTACGAGCAGTACTTC
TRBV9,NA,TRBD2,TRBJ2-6,CASSVAPSMRENGANVLTF,TGTGCCAGCAGCGTAGCTCCCTCCATGCGGGAGAATGGGGCCAACGTCCTGACTTTC
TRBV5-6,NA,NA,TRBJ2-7,CASSSRTGYGYEQYF,TGTGCCAGCAGCTCCCGGACGGGGTACGGCTACGAGCAGTACTTC
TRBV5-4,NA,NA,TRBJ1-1,CASSPPRLGGSTEAFF,TGTGCCAGCAGCCCACCTCGGTTGGGTGGGTCCACTGAAGCTTTCTTT
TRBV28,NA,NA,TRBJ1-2,CASSVQESNNGYTF,TGTGCCAGCAGTGTACAGGAGAGTAACAATGGCTACACCTTC
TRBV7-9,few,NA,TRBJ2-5,CASSRSGEETQYF,TGTGCCAGCAGCCGAAGTGGCGAAGAGACCCAGTACTTC